The rows below give T cell receptor beta chains drawn from one sample of a study of control samples from healthy donors and cancer patients. Assay used: immunoSEQ multiplex PCR; TCRdb lists only in-frame clones, some missing. The repertoire holds approximately 120,000 clones, with approximately 90% as singletons. Material: blood. These receptors originate from a woman in her fifties or sixties in good health. CDR3s include the opening cysteine and the closing phenylalanine or tryptophan. Each record gives: J gene, D gene, V gene, CDR3 protein. D genes are given only for firm matches.

>TRBJ2-5|.|TRBV27
CASSLTYYGGQETQYF
>TRBJ2-6|.|TRBV27
CASSPGIRSGANVLTF
>TRBJ2-3|.|TRBV6-6
CASSGGTDTQYF
>TRBJ1-1|.|TRBV12-3/TRBV12-4
CASRQKLAFF
>TRBJ1-1|TRBD1|TRBV7-3
CASSPGQGLNTEAFF
>TRBJ2-3|TRBD2|TRBV30
CAWSALAGGADTQYF
>TRBJ1-1|.|TRBV6-6
CASSALNTEAFF
>TRBJ2-3|TRBD1|TRBV6-5
CASSYYGQGTDTQYF
>TRBJ1-4|TRBD1|TRBV2
CASSGQGNEKLFF
>TRBJ1-1|.|TRBV4-1
CASSYRGPAEAFF
>TRBJ2-5|TRBD2|TRBV18
CASSQSGTSGMAQYF
>TRBJ2-5|.|TRBV29-1
CSAPEGETQYF
>TRBJ2-5|TRBD2|TRBV6-1
CASSESVFSTSGGRETQYF
>TRBJ1-6|TRBD1|TRBV5-6
CASSLLGQGNSPLHF
>TRBJ2-5|TRBD2|TRBV4-2
CASSQAAGGPETQYF
>TRBJ1-1|.|TRBV11-2
CASSLRPTEAFF
>TRBJ1-6|.|TRBV5-6
CASSLYGNSPLHF
>TRBJ2-5|.|TRBV9
CASSPSPGVETQYF
>TRBJ2-4|.|TRBV19
CASSEWADKNIQYF
>TRBJ2-4|TRBD1|TRBV11-3
CASSSATGGRAAKNIQYF
>TRBJ1-4|.|TRBV7-3
CASSLYPLRGDEKLFF
>TRBJ2-3|.|TRBV19
CASSRWDTQYF
>TRBJ2-1|.|TRBV5-4
CASGIGNKEEQFF
>TRBJ2-2|.|TRBV11-3
CASSLGGSPGELFF
>TRBJ2-2|.|TRBV2
CASRGIDTGELFF
>TRBJ2-1|.|TRBV9
CASSAALGGHPTEQFF
>TRBJ1-2|TRBD1|TRBV6-5
CASSDHWDSFSYTF
>TRBJ1-3|.|TRBV6-2/TRBV6-3
CASSQSGKAGNTIYF
>TRBJ2-2|TRBD1|TRBV7-9
CASSFRTGGRDGELFF
>TRBJ1-6|.|TRBV6-6
CATQGRGESPLHF
>TRBJ2-5|TRBD1|TRBV24-1
CATSDSGTGRETQYF
>TRBJ2-1|.|TRBV29-1
CSVGGLYNEQFF
>TRBJ1-1|.|TRBV7-3
CASSSGRANTEAFF
>TRBJ1-3|.|TRBV2
CASSDSVTDISGNTIYF
>TRBJ2-3|.|TRBV16
CASSHGGTLASTDTQYF
>TRBJ2-7|TRBD1|TRBV13
CASSQDRANEQYF
>TRBJ2-1|.|TRBV2
CASSKQPAGPFFSYNEQFF